The TCR beta chain under discussion was sequenced for a study of cytomegalovirus exposure and HLA in healthy donors. Regarding the study as a whole: Most CMV-associated TCR beta chains appeared HLA-restricted in a later analysis. One later analysis reportedly identified an Asian-associated ancestry cluster that showed fewer N-insertions than the approximately 700-donor mean. Specificity of a few CMV-associated chains for CMV antigens was verified in vitro.

About this clone itself: Its antigen is not identified.

The PCR ran on 60 Vbeta and 13 Jbeta primers. The method was immunoSEQ multiplex PCR; TCRdb's version includes in-frame clones alone and lacks a portion of them. The data show around 150,000 clones, approximately 85% seen once. The germline CDR1 and CDR2 sequences are SGHRS and YFSETQ. The J segment lost 1 base and the V segment lost 3 bases, leaving 0 bases of the junction unmatched. This CDR3 is built from 14 residues. The receptor's source is a woman aged 45-60 years in good health and CMV-seropositive. Sequencing was performed on PBMCs. V and J are TRBV5-1 and TRBJ2-2; 7 positions match TRBD1. In DNA form, the CDR3 reads TGCGCCAGCAGCTGGGACAGGAACACCGGGGAGCTGTTTTTT. Protein sequence: CASSWDRNTGELFF.